One TCR beta chain is described in this entry. The CDR3 runs 14 residues. With V trimmed by 3 bases and J by 10 bases, 6 bases remained unmatched. Per the germline V gene, CDR1 is KGHSH and CDR2 is LQKENI. As handled by the study authors: For nucleated cells, counts were estimated from reference gene primer amplification. This table comes from immunoSEQ multiplex PCR, and its TCRdb copy is limited to in-frame clones, with some not included. The V and J calls and clone size are taken from that table; D and trimming were inferred from the DNA. The table records approximately 120,000 clones, approximately 80% of them present only once. The entry originates in a study of blood T cell repertoires in COVID-19.

The J gene is TRBJ1-6, the V gene TRBV18; 7 bases are a match to TRBD1. Sequencing was carried out using peripheral blood. The sequence was obtained from an elderly woman with active or convalescent COVID-19. In nucleotides, the CDR3 is TGTGCCAGCTCACCCGGGGGGGACAGATCACCCCTCCACTTT. Amino acids: CASSPGGDRSPLHF. Combining the CDR3 with reference TRBV18 and TRBJ1-6 gives the whole variable domain NAGVMQNPRHLVRRRGQEARLRCSPMKGHSHVYWYRQLPEEGLKFMVYLQKENIIDESGMPKERFSAEFPKEGPSILRIQQVVRGDSAAYFCASSPGGDRSPLHFGNGTRLTVT.